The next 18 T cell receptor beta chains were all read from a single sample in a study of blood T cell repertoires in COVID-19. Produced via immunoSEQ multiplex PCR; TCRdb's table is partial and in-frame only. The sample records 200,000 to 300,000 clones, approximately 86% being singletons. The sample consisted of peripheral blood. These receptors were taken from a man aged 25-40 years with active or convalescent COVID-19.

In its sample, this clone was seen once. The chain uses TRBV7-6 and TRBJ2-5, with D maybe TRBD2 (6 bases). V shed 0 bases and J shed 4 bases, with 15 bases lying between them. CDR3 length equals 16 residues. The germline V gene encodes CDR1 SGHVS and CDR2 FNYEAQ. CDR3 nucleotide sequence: TGTGCCAGCAGCTTAGCGTTGTGGGGGGTTGGAGAGACCCAGTACTTC. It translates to CASSLALWGVGETQYF.

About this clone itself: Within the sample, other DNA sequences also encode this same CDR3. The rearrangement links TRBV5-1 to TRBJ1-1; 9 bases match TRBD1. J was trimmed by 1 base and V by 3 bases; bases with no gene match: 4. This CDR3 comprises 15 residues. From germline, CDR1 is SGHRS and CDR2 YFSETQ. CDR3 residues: CASSSDRGRNTEAFF. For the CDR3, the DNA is TGCGCCAGCAGCTCGGACAGGGGTCGGAACACTGAAGCTTTCTTT.

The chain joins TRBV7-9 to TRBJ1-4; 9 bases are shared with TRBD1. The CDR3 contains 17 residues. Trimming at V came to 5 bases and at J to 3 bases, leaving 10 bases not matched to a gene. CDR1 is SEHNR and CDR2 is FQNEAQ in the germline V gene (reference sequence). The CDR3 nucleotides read TGTGCCAGCAGCCGGTCAACACAGGGGGCATCTAATGAAAAACTGTTTTTT. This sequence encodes CASSRSTQGASNEKLFF. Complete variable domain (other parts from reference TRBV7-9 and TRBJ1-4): DTGVSQNPRHKITKRGQNVTFRCDPISEHNRLYWYRQTLGQGPEFLTYFQNEAQLEKSRLLSDRFSAERPKGSFSTLEIQRTEQGDSAMYLCASSRSTQGASNEKLFFGSGTQLSVL.

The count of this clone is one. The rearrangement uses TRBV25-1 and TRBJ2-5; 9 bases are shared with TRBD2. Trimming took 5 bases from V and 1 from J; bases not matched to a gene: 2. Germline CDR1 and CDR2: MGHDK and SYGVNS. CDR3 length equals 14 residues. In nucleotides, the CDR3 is TGTGCCAGCAGTTTAGCGGGGGTCCAAGAGACCCAGTACTTC. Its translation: CASSLAGVQETQYF.

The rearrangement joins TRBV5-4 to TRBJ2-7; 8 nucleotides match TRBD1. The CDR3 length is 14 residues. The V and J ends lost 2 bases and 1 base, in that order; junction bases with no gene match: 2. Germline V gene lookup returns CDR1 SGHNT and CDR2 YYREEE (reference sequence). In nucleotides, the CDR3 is TGTGCCAGCAGCTTTTGGGACAGGTCCTACGAGCAGTACTTC. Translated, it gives CASSFWDRSYEQYF.

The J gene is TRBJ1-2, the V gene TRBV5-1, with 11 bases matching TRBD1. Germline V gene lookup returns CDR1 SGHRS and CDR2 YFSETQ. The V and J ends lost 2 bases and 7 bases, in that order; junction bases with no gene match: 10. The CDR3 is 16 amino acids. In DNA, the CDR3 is TGCGCCAGCAGCTTTGGACTGGACAGGGGGCAGGGTGGCTACACCTTC. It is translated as CASSFGLDRGQGGYTF.

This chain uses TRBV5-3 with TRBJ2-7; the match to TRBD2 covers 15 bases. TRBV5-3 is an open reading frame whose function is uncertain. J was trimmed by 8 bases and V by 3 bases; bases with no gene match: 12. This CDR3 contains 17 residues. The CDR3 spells CARSSNWTSGGAFQQYF. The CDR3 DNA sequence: TGTGCCAGAAGCTCCAATTGGACTAGCGGGGGGGCTTTTCAGCAGTACTTC.

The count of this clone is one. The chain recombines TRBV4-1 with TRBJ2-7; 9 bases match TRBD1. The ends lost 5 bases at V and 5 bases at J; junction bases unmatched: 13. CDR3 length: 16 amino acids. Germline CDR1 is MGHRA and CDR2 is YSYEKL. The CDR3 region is CASSEPWGGQGNEQYF. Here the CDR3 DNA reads TGCGCCAGCAGCGAACCCTGGGGGGGACAGGGAAACGAGCAGTACTTC.

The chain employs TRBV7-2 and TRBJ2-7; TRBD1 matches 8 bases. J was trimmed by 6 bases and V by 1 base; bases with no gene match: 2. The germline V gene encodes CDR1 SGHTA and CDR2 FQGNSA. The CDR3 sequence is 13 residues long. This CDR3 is CASSLGQGAEQYF. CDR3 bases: TGTGCCAGCAGCTTAGGCCAGGGGGCCGAGCAGTACTTC.

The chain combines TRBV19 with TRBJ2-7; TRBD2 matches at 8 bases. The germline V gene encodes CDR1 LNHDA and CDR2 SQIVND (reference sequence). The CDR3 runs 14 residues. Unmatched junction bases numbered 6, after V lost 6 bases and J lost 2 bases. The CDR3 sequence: CASRNSGETYEQYF. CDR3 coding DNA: TGTGCCAGTAGGAATAGCGGGGAGACCTACGAGCAGTACTTC.

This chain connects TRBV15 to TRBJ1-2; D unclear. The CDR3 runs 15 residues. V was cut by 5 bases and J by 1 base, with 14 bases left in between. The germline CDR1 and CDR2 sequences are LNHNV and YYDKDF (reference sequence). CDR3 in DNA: TGTGCCACCAGCTCCCTTACAGAGAGTAACTATGGCTACACCTTC. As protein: CATSSLTESNYGYTF.

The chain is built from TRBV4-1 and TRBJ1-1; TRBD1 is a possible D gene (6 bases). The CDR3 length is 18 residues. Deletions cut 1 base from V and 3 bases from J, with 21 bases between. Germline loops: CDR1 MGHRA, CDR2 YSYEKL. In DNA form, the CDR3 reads TGCGCCAGCAGCCAAGCCCCCGTGGGGGGGCCCCTGGACACTGAAGCTTTCTTT. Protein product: CASSQAPVGGPLDTEAFF.

The CDR3 here is CASPWQAYSNQPQHF. CDR3 in DNA: TGTGCCAGCCCCTGGCAGGCCTATAGCAATCAGCCCCAGCATTTT. V is TRBV21-1 and J is TRBJ1-5; the table calls TRBD1, which could not be checked here. TRBV21-1 is tagged as a pseudogene. This CDR3 contains 15 residues.

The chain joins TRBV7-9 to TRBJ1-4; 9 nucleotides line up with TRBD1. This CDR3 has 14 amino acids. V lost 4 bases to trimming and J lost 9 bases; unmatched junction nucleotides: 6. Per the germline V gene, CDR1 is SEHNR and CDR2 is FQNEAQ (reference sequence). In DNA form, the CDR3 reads TGTGCCAGCAGCTCAAATAACAGGGGGCAAAAACTGTTTTTT. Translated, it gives CASSSNNRGQKLFF.

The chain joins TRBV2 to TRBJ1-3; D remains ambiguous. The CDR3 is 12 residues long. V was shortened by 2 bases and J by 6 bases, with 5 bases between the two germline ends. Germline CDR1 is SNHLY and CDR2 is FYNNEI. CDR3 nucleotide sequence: TGTGCCAGCAGTGAATGGGCAAACACCATATATTTT. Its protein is CASSEWANTIYF.

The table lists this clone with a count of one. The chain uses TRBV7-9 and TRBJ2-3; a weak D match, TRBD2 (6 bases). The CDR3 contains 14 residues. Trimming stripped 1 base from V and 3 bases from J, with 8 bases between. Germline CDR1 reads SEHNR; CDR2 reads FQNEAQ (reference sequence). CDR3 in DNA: TGTGCCAGCAGCTTAGTTGCGGGAACAGATACGCAGTATTTT. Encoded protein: CASSLVAGTDTQYF. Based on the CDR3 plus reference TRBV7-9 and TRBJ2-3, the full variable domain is DTGVSQNPRHKITKRGQNVTFRCDPISEHNRLYWYRQTLGQGPEFLTYFQNEAQLEKSRLLSDRFSAERPKGSFSTLEIQRTEQGDSAMYLCASSLVAGTDTQYFGPGTRLTVL.

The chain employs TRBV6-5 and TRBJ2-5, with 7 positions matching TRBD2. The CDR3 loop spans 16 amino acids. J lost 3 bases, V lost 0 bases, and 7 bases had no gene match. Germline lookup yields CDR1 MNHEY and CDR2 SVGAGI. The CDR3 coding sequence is TGTGCCAGCAGTTACTCTGGTGGGGGGGGGAAAGAGACCCAGTACTTC. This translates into CASSYSGGGGKETQYF.

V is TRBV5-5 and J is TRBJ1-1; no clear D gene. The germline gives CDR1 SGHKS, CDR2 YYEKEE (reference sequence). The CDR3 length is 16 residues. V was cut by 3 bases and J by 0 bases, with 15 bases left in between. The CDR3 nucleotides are TGTGCCAGCAGCTCAAACTTGCTACTACTGAACACTGAAGCTTTCTTT. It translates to CASSSNLLLLNTEAFF. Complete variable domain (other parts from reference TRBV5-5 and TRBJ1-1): DAGVTQSPTHLIKTRGQQVTLRCSPISGHKSVSWYQQVLGQGPQFIFQYYEKEERGRGNFPDRFSARQFPNYSSELNVNALLLGDSALYLCASSSNLLLLNTEAFFGQGTRLTVV.